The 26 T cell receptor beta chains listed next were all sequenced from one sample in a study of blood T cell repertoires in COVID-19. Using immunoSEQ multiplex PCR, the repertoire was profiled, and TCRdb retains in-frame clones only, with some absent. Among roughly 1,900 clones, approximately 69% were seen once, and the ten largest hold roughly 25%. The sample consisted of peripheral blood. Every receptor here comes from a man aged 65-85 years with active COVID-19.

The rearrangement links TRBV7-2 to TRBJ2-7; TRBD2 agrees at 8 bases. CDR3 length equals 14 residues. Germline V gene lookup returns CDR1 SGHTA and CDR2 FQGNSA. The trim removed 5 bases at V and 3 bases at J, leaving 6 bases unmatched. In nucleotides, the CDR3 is TGTGCCAGCAGCACTCAGGGACTAGTCTACGAGCAGTACTTC. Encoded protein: CASSTQGLVYEQYF.

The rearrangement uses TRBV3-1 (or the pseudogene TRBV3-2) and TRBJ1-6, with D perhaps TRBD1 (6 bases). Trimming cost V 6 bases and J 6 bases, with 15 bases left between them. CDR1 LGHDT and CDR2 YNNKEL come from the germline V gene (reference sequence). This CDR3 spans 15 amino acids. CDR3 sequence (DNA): TGTGCCAGCAGTCACAACCACAGGGTTAATTCACCCCTCCACTTT. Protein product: CASSHNHRVNSPLHF.

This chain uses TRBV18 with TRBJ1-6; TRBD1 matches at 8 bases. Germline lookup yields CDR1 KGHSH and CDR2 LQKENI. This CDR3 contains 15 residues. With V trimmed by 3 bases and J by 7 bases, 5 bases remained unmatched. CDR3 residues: CASSPETGENSPLHF. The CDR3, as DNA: TGTGCCAGCTCACCGGAGACAGGGGAGAATTCACCCCTCCACTTT.

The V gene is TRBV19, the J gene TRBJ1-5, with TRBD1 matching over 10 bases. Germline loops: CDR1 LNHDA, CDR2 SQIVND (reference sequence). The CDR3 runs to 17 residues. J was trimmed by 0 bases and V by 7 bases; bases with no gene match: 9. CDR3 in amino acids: CASIGTGVPISNQPQHF. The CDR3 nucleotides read TGTGCCAGTATCGGGACAGGGGTCCCCATTAGCAATCAGCCCCAGCATTTT.

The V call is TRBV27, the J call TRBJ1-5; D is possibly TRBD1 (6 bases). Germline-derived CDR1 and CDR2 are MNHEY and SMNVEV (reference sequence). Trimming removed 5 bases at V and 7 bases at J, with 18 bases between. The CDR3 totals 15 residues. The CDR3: CASSPQKGVRQPQHF. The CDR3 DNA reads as TGTGCCAGCAGTCCCCAGAAGGGGGTGAGGCAGCCCCAGCATTTT.

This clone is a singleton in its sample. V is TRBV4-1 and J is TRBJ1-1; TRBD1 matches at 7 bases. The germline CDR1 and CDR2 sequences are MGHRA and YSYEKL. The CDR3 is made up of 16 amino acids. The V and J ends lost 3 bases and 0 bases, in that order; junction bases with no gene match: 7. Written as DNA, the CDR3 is TGCGCCAGCAGCCAGAGAGACAGGGCTTTGAACACTGAAGCTTTCTTT. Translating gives CASSQRDRALNTEAFF.

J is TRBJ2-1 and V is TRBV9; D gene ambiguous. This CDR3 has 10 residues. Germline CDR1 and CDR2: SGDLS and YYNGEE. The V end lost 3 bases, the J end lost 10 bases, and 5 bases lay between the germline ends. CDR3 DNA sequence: TGTGCCAGCAGCGACGGGGAGCAGTTCTTC. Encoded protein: CASSDGEQFF.

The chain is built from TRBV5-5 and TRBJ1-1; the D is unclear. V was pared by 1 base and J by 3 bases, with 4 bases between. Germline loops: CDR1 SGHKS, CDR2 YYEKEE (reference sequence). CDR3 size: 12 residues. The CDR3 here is CASSLTDTEAFF. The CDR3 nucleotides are TGTGCCAGCAGCTTGACAGACACTGAAGCTTTCTTT. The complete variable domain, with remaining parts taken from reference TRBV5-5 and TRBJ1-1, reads DAGVTQSPTHLIKTRGQQVTLRCSPISGHKSVSWYQQVLGQGPQFIFQYYEKEERGRGNFPDRFSARQFPNYSSELNVNALLLGDSALYLCASSLTDTEAFFGQGTRLTVV.

CDR3 bases: TGTGCCAGCAATCCTGACCGTCGGGGGAACACTGAAGCTTTCTTT. Its translation is CASNPDRRGNTEAFF. The rearrangement links TRBV6-5 to TRBJ1-1; D is unclear. The germline CDR1 and CDR2 sequences are MNHEY and SVGAGI. CDR3 length equals 15 residues. V gave up 7 bases and J gave up 1 base, with 16 bases separating them.

The CDR3 nucleotides are TGTGCCAGCAGCGTAGGGGGGCGCTGGGACGAGCAGTACTTC. Its protein product is CASSVGGRWDEQYF. The chain links TRBV9 to TRBJ2-7; D possibly corresponds to TRBD1 (6 bases). CDR3 length: 14 residues. Per the germline V gene, CDR1 is SGDLS and CDR2 is YYNGEE. V lost 0 bases to trimming and J lost 5 bases, with 12 bases between them.

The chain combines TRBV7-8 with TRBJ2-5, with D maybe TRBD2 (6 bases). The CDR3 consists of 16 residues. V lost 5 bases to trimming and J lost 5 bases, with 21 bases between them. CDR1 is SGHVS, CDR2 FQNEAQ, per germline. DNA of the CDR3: TGTGCCAGCAGCCATCCCCGGGACTTCCTTAGGGAGACCCAGTACTTC. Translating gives CASSHPRDFLRETQYF.

CDR3 loop: CASSQELCGKETQYF. CDR3 DNA: TGTGCCAGCAGCCAAGAATTATGCGGAAAAGAGACCCAGTACTTC. The genes are TRBV3-1 (or the pseudogene TRBV3-2) and TRBJ2-5; D is undetermined. V was shortened by 0 bases and J by 3 bases, with 11 bases between the two germline ends. From germline, CDR1 is LGHDT and CDR2 YNNKEL (reference sequence). CDR3 size: 15 residues.

This CDR3 reads CASSQEVGGGALNEQFF. CDR3 nucleotides: TGCGCCAGCAGCCAAGAAGTGGGCGGGGGGGCCTTGAATGAGCAGTTCTTC. This chain connects TRBV4-1 to TRBJ2-1, with 9 positions matching TRBD2. The CDR3 runs 17 residues. The V segment lost 0 bases and the J segment 7 bases; nucleotides outside the gene matches: 10. Germline V gene lookup returns CDR1 MGHRA and CDR2 YSYEKL.

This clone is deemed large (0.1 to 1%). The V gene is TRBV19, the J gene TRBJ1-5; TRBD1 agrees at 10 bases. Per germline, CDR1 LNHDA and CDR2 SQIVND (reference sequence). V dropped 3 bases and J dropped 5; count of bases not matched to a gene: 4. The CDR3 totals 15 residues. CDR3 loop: CASSIWGTGDQPQHF. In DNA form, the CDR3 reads TGTGCCAGTAGTATCTGGGGGACAGGGGATCAGCCCCAGCATTTT.

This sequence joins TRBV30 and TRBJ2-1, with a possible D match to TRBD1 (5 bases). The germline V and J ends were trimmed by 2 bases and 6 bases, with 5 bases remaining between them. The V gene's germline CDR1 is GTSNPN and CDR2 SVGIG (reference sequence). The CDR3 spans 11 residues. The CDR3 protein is CAWSQGNEQFF. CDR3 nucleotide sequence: TGTGCCTGGAGTCAGGGCAATGAGCAGTTCTTC.

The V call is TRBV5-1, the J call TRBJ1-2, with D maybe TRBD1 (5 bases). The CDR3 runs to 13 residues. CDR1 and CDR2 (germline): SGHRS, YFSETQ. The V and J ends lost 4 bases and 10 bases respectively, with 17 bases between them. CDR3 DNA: TGCGCCAGCAGCCTCGACGAGGGACTTTCCTACACCTTC. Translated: CASSLDEGLSYTF.

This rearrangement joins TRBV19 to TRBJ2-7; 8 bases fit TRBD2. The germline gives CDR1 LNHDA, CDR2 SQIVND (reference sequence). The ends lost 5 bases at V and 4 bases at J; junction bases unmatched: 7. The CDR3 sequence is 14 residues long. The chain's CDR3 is CASSLTSGGYEQYF. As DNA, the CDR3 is TGTGCCAGTAGTCTCACTAGCGGAGGGTACGAGCAGTACTTC.

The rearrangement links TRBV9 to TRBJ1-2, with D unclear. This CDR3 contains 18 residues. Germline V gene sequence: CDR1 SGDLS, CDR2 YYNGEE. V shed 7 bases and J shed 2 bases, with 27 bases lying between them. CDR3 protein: CASGDPGGPVPLNYGYTF. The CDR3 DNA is TGTGCCAGCGGAGACCCCGGCGGGCCAGTACCGTTAAACTATGGCTACACCTTC.

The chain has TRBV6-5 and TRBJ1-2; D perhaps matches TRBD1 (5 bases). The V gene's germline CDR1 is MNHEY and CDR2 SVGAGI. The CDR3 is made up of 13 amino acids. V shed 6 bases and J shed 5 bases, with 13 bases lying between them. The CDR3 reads CASSQGEGYGYTF. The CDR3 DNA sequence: TGTGCCAGCAGCCAAGGGGAGGGGTATGGCTACACCTTC.

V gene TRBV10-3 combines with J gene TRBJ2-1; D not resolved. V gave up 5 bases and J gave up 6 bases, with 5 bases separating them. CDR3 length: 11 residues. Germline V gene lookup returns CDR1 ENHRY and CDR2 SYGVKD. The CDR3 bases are TGTGCCATCAGTTCTCCCAATGAGCAGTTCTTC. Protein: CAISSPNEQFF.

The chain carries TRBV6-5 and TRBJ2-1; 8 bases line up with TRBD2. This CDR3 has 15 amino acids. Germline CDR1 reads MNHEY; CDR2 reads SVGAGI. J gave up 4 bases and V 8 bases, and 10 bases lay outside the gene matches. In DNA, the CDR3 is TGTGCCAGCCGCCTCGGGACTAGTACTTACAATGAGCAGTTCTTC. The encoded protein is CASRLGTSTYNEQFF.

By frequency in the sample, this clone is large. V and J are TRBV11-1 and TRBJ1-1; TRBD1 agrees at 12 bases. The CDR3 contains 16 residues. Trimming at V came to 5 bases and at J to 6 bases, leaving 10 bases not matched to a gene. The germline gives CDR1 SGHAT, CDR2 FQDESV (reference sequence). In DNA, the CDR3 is TGTGCCAGCAGCACCTGGGACAGGGGGCTCGGGTCTGAAGCTTTCTTT. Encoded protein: CASSTWDRGLGSEAFF.

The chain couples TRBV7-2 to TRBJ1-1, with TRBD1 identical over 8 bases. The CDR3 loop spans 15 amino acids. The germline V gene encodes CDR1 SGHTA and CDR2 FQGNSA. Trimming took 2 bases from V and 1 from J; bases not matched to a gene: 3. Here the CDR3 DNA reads TGTGCCAGCAGCTTATACGGACAGGGGAACACTGAAGCTTTCTTT. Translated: CASSLYGQGNTEAFF.

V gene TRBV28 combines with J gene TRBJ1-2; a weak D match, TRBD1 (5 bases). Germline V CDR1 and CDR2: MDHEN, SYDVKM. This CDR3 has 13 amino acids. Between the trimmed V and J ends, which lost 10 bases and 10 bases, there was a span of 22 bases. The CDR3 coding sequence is TGTGCCACCCAGGACGTGGGGCCGCATACCTACACCTTC. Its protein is CATQDVGPHTYTF.

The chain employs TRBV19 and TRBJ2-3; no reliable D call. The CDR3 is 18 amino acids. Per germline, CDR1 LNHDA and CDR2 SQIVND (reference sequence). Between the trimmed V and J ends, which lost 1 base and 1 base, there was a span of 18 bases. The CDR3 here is CASSIAPSRSAGTDTQYF. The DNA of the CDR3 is TGTGCCAGTAGTATAGCGCCTAGTCGGTCCGCGGGCACAGATACGCAGTATTTT.

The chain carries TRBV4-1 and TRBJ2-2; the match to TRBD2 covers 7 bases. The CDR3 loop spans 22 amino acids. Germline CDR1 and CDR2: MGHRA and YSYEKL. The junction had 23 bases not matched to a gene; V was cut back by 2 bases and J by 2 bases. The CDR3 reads CASSQTGGLGSRPQLNTGELFF. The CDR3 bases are TGCGCCAGCAGCCAAACGGGGGGATTGGGTTCCCGCCCCCAATTAAACACCGGGGAGCTGTTTTTT.